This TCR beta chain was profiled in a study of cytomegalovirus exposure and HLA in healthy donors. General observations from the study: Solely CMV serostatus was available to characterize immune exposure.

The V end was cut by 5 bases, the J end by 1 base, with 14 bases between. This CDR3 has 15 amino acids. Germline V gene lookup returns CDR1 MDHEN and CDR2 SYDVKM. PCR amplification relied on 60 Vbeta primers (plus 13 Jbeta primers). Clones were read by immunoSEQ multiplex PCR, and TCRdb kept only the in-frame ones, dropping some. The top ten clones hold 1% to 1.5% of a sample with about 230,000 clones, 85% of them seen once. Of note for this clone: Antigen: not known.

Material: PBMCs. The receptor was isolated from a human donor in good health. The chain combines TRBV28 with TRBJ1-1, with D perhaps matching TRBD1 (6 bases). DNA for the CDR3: TGTGCCAGCAGTACCCGGACAGCGAGGAACACTGAAGCTTTCTTT. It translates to CASSTRTARNTEAFF. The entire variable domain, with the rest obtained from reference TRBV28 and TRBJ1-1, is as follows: DVKVTQSSRYLVKRTGEKVFLECVQDMDHENMFWYRQDPGLGLRLIYFSYDVKMKEKGDIPEGYSVSREKKERFSLILESASTNQTSMYLCASSTRTARNTEAFFGQGTRLTVV.